This T cell receptor beta chain was observed in a study of blood T cell repertoires in COVID-19. Across the study: Acute and convalescent COVID-19 samples came from the United States, Italy and Spain. Sources were T cells, B-cell-depleted T cells, or PBMCs; the material itself was cDNA or gDNA.

It was during active infection that Seattle patients were enrolled and then longitudinally followed. Authors' analysis steps: Reference gene primers were amplified, and this amplification served to estimate nucleated cell counts. Here immunoSEQ multiplex PCR was the method, and the copy in TCRdb shows in-frame clones only, minus some. Clonal size and the V and J genes are those of that table, whereas D and trimming came from the DNA. The sample includes some 220,000 clones, approximately 85% of them seen just once. CDR1 LGHDT and CDR2 YNNKEL come from the germline V gene (reference sequence). The CDR3 is made up of 17 amino acids. The germline V and J ends were trimmed by 1 base and 0 bases, with 13 bases remaining between them.

V is TRBV3-1 (or the pseudogene TRBV3-2) and J is TRBJ1-3; TRBD1 might be the D (5 bases). This receptor was identified in a middle-aged man with COVID-19, enrolled during active disease. Source material: peripheral blood. Written as DNA, the CDR3 is TGTGCCAGCAGCCAAGGGGGCACCGGTGTCTCTGGAAACACCATATATTTT. Translated: CASSQGGTGVSGNTIYF.